The T cell receptor beta chain under discussion was sequenced for a study of blood T cells in healthy people across ages. Through a sample-barcoded 5' primer and a J-beta primer mix, a second PCR was run for about 6 to 12 cycles. TCRdb called the 5' RACE reads again in MiXCR, with one record for every CDR3 protein. The data show roughly 2 million distinct CDR3 sequences, 40% to 55% seen once. This CDR3 is 14 amino acids long. Germline CDR1 and CDR2: SQVTM and ANQGSEA. Trimming removed 6 bases from V and 1 base from J, with 15 bases in between. The sample holds many counts of this clonotype. Sequencing was carried out using blood. This receptor was obtained from a woman aged 40 to 50 in good health. The V gene is TRBV29-1, the J gene TRBJ1-2, with TRBD1 as a possible D gene (5 bases). CDR3 sequence reads: CSVVTRGGNYGYTF. As DNA, the CDR3 is TGCAGCGTCGTAACCCGGGGGGGTAACTATGGCTACACCTTC.